This is a list of T cell receptor beta chains from one sample in a study of cytomegalovirus exposure and HLA in healthy donors. Here immunoSEQ multiplex PCR was the method, and the copy in TCRdb shows in-frame clones only, minus some. The listing contains roughly 50,000 clones. Sequencing was performed on PBMCs. These receptors were taken from a female donor in good health and CMV-seronegative. CDR3s include the opening cysteine and the closing phenylalanine or tryptophan. Fields, in order: J gene, V gene, D gene, CDR3 DNA, CDR3 protein. D genes are given only for firm matches.

>TRBJ1-2|TRBV19|TRBD1
TGTGCCAGTAGCACCAGGGGGCTGGCTCTTTTTACTGGCTACACCTTC
CASSTRGLALFTGYTF
>TRBJ1-5|TRBV19|.
TGTGCCAGTAGACGGACAGTGAGCAATCAGCCCCAGCATTTT
CASRRTVSNQPQHF
>TRBJ2-5|TRBV11-1|.
TGTGCCAGCAGCCTCACAGCCCAAGAGACCCAGTACTTC
CASSLTAQETQYF
>TRBJ1-1|TRBV25-1|.
TGTGCCAGCAGTGATCCGAGCACCGCGAACACTGAAGCTTTCTTT
CASSDPSTANTEAFF
>TRBJ2-5|TRBV29-1|.
TGCAGCGTGGGGCCCGGGGGACTGGGAGAGACCCAGTACTTC
CSVGPGGLGETQYF
>TRBJ2-7|TRBV4-3|.
TGCGCCAGCAGCCAAGATTTGGGCGGGCCCGAGCAGTACTTC
CASSQDLGGPEQYF
>TRBJ2-5|TRBV11-2|.
TGTGCCAGCAGCAGAGTACAAGAGACCCAGTACTTC
CASSRVQETQYF
>TRBJ1-1|TRBV20-1|TRBD1
TGCAGTGCTCAGGGGGACACTGAAGCTTTCTTT
CSAQGDTEAFF
>TRBJ1-2|TRBV15|.
TGTGCCACCAGCAGAGGACAGGCTAACTATGGCTACACCTTC
CATSRGQANYGYTF
>TRBJ1-2|TRBV7-9|TRBD1
TGTGCCAGCAGCTTGGCCGGTAACAGGGGACGCTATGGCTACACCTTC
CASSLAGNRGRYGYTF
>TRBJ1-1|TRBV9|.
TGTGCCAGCAGCCCCGGGAAGGGAGAGCCTTACCGCCGCAACACTGAAGCTTTCTTT
CASSPGKGEPYRRNTEAFF
>TRBJ2-7|TRBV30|.
TGTGCCTGGAGTGTACTTACCTACGAGCAGTACTTC
CAWSVLTYEQYF
>TRBJ1-6|TRBV4-2|.
TGTGCCAGCAGCCAAGGACTGGCCAGCGGAAATTCACCCCTCCACTTT
CASSQGLASGNSPLHF
>TRBJ2-5|TRBV2|TRBD2
TGTGCCAGCAGTGCTCCCGGGACTAGGGTGGAGACCCAGTACTTC
CASSAPGTRVETQYF
>TRBJ2-7|TRBV27|TRBD1
TGTGCCAGCAGTCACCGGGGACAGAACTACGAGCAGTACTTC
CASSHRGQNYEQYF
>TRBJ1-2|TRBV30|.
TGTGCCTGGAGTGTACTGGGGGGTGGCTACACCTTC
CAWSVLGGGYTF
>TRBJ2-1|TRBV4-1|.
TGCGCCAGCAGCCTCATAGCGGATACCTACAATGAGCAGTTCTTC
CASSLIADTYNEQFF
>TRBJ1-2|TRBV7-2|.
TGTGCCAGCAGCCCCCACCGGGGAAAAAACTATGGCTACACCTTC
CASSPHRGKNYGYTF
>TRBJ1-5|TRBV7-8|TRBD1
TGTGCCAGCAGCTTCGGGACAGAATTTAGCAATCAGCCCCAGCATTTT
CASSFGTEFSNQPQHF
>TRBJ1-5|TRBV30|TRBD1
TGTGCCTGGAGTCTCAAACAGGGGCGCGGAAGCAATCAGCCCCAGCATTTT
CAWSLKQGRGSNQPQHF
>TRBJ2-7|TRBV30|TRBD1
TGTGCCTGGAGTGTATTCCGGACAGGCAGCTCCTACGAGCAGTACTTC
CAWSVFRTGSSYEQYF
>TRBJ1-2|TRBV6-1|TRBD1
TGTGCCAGCAGTCAGACAGGGGGCGACTATGGCTACACCTTC
CASSQTGGDYGYTF
>TRBJ2-7|TRBV29-1|.
TGCAGCGTTGCCCTACCATTGGGACAAAGCTACGAGCAGTACTTC
CSVALPLGQSYEQYF
>TRBJ1-1|TRBV6-1|.
TGTGCCAGCAGTGTCGGACTCAACACTGAAGCTTTCTTT
CASSVGLNTEAFF
>TRBJ1-6|TRBV30|TRBD1
TGTGCCTGGAGCAGGACAGGGAGCTACTCACCCCTCCACTTT
CAWSRTGSYSPLHF
>TRBJ2-7|TRBV6-5|TRBD1
TGTGCCAGCAGTTGGAGGACAGGGAAGGACGAGCAGTACTTC
CASSWRTGKDEQYF
>TRBJ2-7|TRBV29-1|TRBD2
TGCAGCGTTGGCCGGGAGCGGGGCGAGCAGTACTTC
CSVGRERGEQYF
>TRBJ1-5|TRBV27|.
TGTGCCAGCAGCCCAATCCAGGGGCTAAGCAATCAGCCCCAGCATTTT
CASSPIQGLSNQPQHF
>TRBJ2-3|TRBV30|TRBD2
TGTGCCTGGAGCCCGGGAGGGCCGGATACGCAGTATTTT
CAWSPGGPDTQYF
>TRBJ1-6|TRBV9|TRBD1
TGTGCCAGCAGCGTAGAGACAGGGGGCTACTCACCCCTCCACTTT
CASSVETGGYSPLHF
>TRBJ1-1|TRBV6-1|TRBD1
TGTGCCAGCAGTGACTGGGACAGACCTTTCTTT
CASSDWDRPFF
>TRBJ2-7|TRBV11-1|.
TGTGCCAGCAGCTTTCAAAAAGGCGACAGTGCCGGCTACGAGCAGTACTTC
CASSFQKGDSAGYEQYF
>TRBJ1-2|TRBV19|.
TGTGCCAGTAGTATAATCCCATCGGGCAGGGTCGATGGCTACACCTTC
CASSIIPSGRVDGYTF
>TRBJ2-7|TRBV29-1|.
TGCAGCGCCCAGATCCAATACGAGCAGTACTTC
CSAQIQYEQYF
>TRBJ1-1|TRBV5-1|TRBD1
TGCGCCAGCAGCGCGGACAGGGACACTGAAGCTTTCTTT
CASSADRDTEAFF
>TRBJ2-7|TRBV12-5|.
TGTGCTAGTCGGGCTGCGGGCGAGCAGTACTTC
CASRAAGEQYF
>TRBJ2-3|TRBV5-4|TRBD2
TGTGCCAGCAGCTTGGCCCAGCGGGGGGGCCGGGATACGCAGTATTTT
CASSLAQRGGRDTQYF
>TRBJ1-1|TRBV6-5|.
TGTGCCAGCAGTTACTCGATGGGGCAGGAAGCTTTCTTT
CASSYSMGQEAFF
>TRBJ1-2|TRBV2|.
TGTGCCAGCAGTCGGACAGCTAACTATGGCTACACCTTC
CASSRTANYGYTF
>TRBJ2-5|TRBV28|.
TGTGCCAGCAGTGTATCTGGTGGGCAGACCCAGTACTTC
CASSVSGGQTQYF
>TRBJ2-7|TRBV5-1|.
TGCGCCACTAGACCGACGGTTTCTACGTCCTACGAGCAGTACTTC
CATRPTVSTSYEQYF
>TRBJ2-3|TRBV29-1|.
TGCAGCGTTCTTGCCGGGGAGGATACGCAGTATTTT
CSVLAGEDTQYF
>TRBJ2-2|TRBV4-2|.
TGTGCCAGCAGCCGAAATAGAGGGTACGGGGAGCTGTTTTTT
CASSRNRGYGELFF
>TRBJ2-7|TRBV28|TRBD2
TGTGCCAGCAGTACAAGCGGGACTTCCGCCTACGAGCAGTACTTC
CASSTSGTSAYEQYF
>TRBJ1-4|TRBV30|TRBD1
TGTGCCTGGAGTAAGGGGATCCGGGACAGGGGTGAAAAACTGTTTTTT
CAWSKGIRDRGEKLFF
>TRBJ2-7|TRBV15|TRBD2
TGTGCCACCAGGCTAGCGGGGGCCTACGAGCAGTACTTC
CATRLAGAYEQYF
>TRBJ2-7|TRBV19|.
TGTGCCAGTAGTCCAGCGTACCCACTTCCTAGAGAGTACTTC
CASSPAYPLPREYF
>TRBJ1-1|TRBV2|.
TGTGCCAGCGGGGTCGGGGGTCTGATCACTGAAGCTTTCTTT
CASGVGGLITEAFF
>TRBJ2-7|TRBV30|TRBD1
TGTGCCTGGAGTCCCCGTTGGACAGGGAACTACGAGCAGTACTTC
CAWSPRWTGNYEQYF
>TRBJ1-1|TRBV18|.
TGTGCCAGCTCACCTGGGCAGATCACTGAAGCTTTCTTT
CASSPGQITEAFF
>TRBJ1-5|TRBV2|.
TGTGCCAGCAGTGACAGGGTTAGCAATCAGCCCCAGCATTTT
CASSDRVSNQPQHF
>TRBJ2-7|TRBV9|TRBD2
TGTGCCAGCAGCGTAGGAGGACTAGCGGACTACGAGCAGTACTTC
CASSVGGLADYEQYF
>TRBJ2-7|TRBV5-1|.
TGCGCCAGCAGCTTGGGGACGGGAACCTACGAGCAGTACTTC
CASSLGTGTYEQYF
>TRBJ1-4|TRBV18|.
TGTGCCAGCTCCCCATTCGGGGGGGCGGGTAGTGAAAAACTGTTTTTT
CASSPFGGAGSEKLFF
>TRBJ1-1|TRBV30|.
TGTGCCTGGAGTTTACAGATGAACACTGAAGCTTTCTTT
CAWSLQMNTEAFF
>TRBJ2-7|TRBV5-1|TRBD2
TGCGCCAGCAGACGAGCGGGGACTATCTACGAGCAGTACTTC
CASRRAGTIYEQYF
>TRBJ2-1|TRBV5-1|.
TGCGCCAGCAGCTTGGGCCTCGAGAATGAGCAGTTCTTC
CASSLGLENEQFF
>TRBJ1-1|TRBV7-9|.
TGTGCCAGCAGCCCCTACGGTGGCACTGAAGCTTTCTTT
CASSPYGGTEAFF
>TRBJ1-2|TRBV7-9|.
TGTGCCAGCATCCAGAGCGGGGGCGCTTCGGACTATGGCTACACCTTC
CASIQSGGASDYGYTF
>TRBJ1-1|TRBV7-9|TRBD1
TGTGCCAGCAGCGCCGATACAGGGGCCCCTGAAGCTTTCTTT
CASSADTGAPEAFF